This is a list of T cell receptor beta chains from one sample in a study of blood T cell repertoires in COVID-19. Libraries were prepared by immunoSEQ multiplex PCR; TCRdb keeps only in-frame clonotypes and omits some of them. Here the sample spans approximately 200,000 clones, approximately 78% being singletons. The sequencing input was PBMCs or T cells enriched from blood (not recorded which). These TCRs come from a man aged 40-55 years who had recovered from COVID-19. CDR3s include the opening cysteine and the closing phenylalanine or tryptophan. D genes are given only for firm matches. Size tells how often a clone was seen (once, few, many) or the class of an expanded clone, and some rows leave it out.

j_gene	v_gene	abundance	d_gene	CDR3aa	CDR3nt
TRBJ2-1	TRBV24-1	NA	TRBD2	CATSEGGLAGRGGEQFF	TGTGCCACCAGTGAGGGTGGACTAGCGGGACGAGGAGGTGAGCAGTTCTTC
TRBJ1-6	TRBV11-2	few	NA	CASSLEAGPYSPLHF	TGTGCCAGCAGCTTAGAGGCAGGCCCCTATTCACCCCTCCACTTT
TRBJ2-7	TRBV28	NA	TRBD1	CASSRDRGRSYEQYF	TGTGCCAGCAGTAGGGACAGGGGGCGATCCTACGAGCAGTACTTC
TRBJ1-1	TRBV29-1	NA	TRBD1	CSVNLYGGTGGIGTEAFF	TGCAGCGTTAACCTTTATGGGGGGACAGGGGGCATCGGCACTGAAGCTTTCTTT
TRBJ2-3	TRBV7-9	once	NA	CASSAWGDPTDTQYF	TGTGCCAGCAGCGCCTGGGGAGACCCCACAGATACGCAGTATTTT
TRBJ2-7	TRBV15	NA	NA	CATSRNTALEQYF	TGTGCCACCAGCAGAAACACAGCCCTAGAGCAGTACTTC
TRBJ1-4	TRBV19	once	NA	CATAKGGATNEKLFF	TGTGCCACCGCCAAAGGGGGAGCAACTAATGAAAAACTGTTTTTT
TRBJ2-1	TRBV7-2	NA	TRBD2	CASSYRGGRPYNEQFF	TGTGCCAGCAGCTATCGTGGCGGGAGACCCTACAATGAGCAGTTCTTC
TRBJ2-4	TRBV30	NA	TRBD2	CAWSPGTSGRGGIQYF	TGTGCCTGGAGCCCCGGGACTAGCGGGAGAGGGGGCATTCAGTACTTC
TRBJ1-1	TRBV6-5	NA	TRBD1	CASRTGVGYEAFF	TGTGCCAGCAGGACAGGGGTCGGGTATGAAGCTTTCTTT
TRBJ2-7	TRBV18	NA	TRBD1	CASSRTRDRGSYEQYF	TGTGCCAGCTCACGGACCCGGGACAGGGGTTCCTACGAGCAGTACTTC
TRBJ2-7	TRBV29-1	NA	NA	CSVAAGNEQYF	TGCAGCGTTGCAGCAGGGAACGAGCAGTACTTC
TRBJ1-5	TRBV29-1	NA	NA	CSVGFQPGQPQHF	TGCAGCGTTGGGTTCCAGCCAGGGCAGCCCCAGCATTTT
TRBJ2-1	TRBV13	NA	TRBD2	CASSWGTSGANEQFF	TGTGCCAGCAGCTGGGGGACTAGCGGGGCCAATGAGCAGTTCTTC
TRBJ2-2	TRBV30	NA	TRBD1	CAWSPPWDRGNTGELFF	TGTGCCTGGAGTCCTCCTTGGGACAGGGGAAACACCGGGGAGCTGTTTTTT
TRBJ2-7	TRBV28	NA	NA	CATLAPSYEQYF	TGTGCCACACTTGCACCGTCCTACGAGCAGTACTTC
TRBJ1-2	TRBV14	NA	NA	CASSLTQSSFYGYTF	TGTGCCAGCAGCTTGACTCAAAGCAGTTTCTATGGCTACACCTTC
TRBJ2-7	TRBV30	NA	TRBD2	CAWTGGRYSSYEQYF	TGTGCCTGGACGGGCGGGAGGTACAGCTCCTACGAGCAGTACTTC
TRBJ1-2	TRBV15	NA	NA	CATSRDADLNYGYTF	TGTGCCACCAGCAGAGATGCGGATCTTAACTATGGCTACACCTTC
TRBJ1-2	TRBV3-1/TRBV3-2	NA	TRBD1	CASSQFGQGGFSYGYTF	TGTGCCAGCAGCCAATTCGGCCAGGGGGGATTTAGCTATGGCTACACCTTC
TRBJ2-1	TRBV5-4	NA	TRBD2	CASSLDFAGGKNEQFF	TGTGCCAGCAGCTTGGACTTTGCGGGGGGGAAAAATGAGCAGTTCTTC
TRBJ1-3	TRBV5-5	NA	TRBD1	CASSFPGQGSKKAGNTIYF	TGTGCCAGCAGTTTTCCGGGACAGGGGAGTAAAAAAGCTGGAAACACCATATATTTT
TRBJ1-3	TRBV5-1	NA	NA	CASSSGLSGNTIYF	TGCGCCAGCAGCTCAGGGCTCTCTGGAAACACCATATATTTT
TRBJ2-1	TRBV12-1	NA	NA	CASSAGLAGEREQFF	TGTGCCAGCAGCGCGGGACTAGCGGGAGAAAGGGAGCAGTTCTTC
TRBJ2-5	TRBV7-8	once	NA	CASSLGSLRKGETQYF	TGTGCCAGCAGCTTAGGCTCCCTTCGGAAGGGGGAGACCCAGTACTTC
TRBJ1-3	TRBV7-9	NA	NA	CASSLGGLNTIYF	TGTGCCAGCAGCTTAGGAGGGTTAAACACCATATATTTT
TRBJ2-7	TRBV27	few	NA	CASSLGGLHEQYF	TGTGCCAGCAGTTTAGGAGGGTTGCACGAGCAGTACTTC
TRBJ1-3	TRBV7-6	NA	NA	CASSLASRGYGNTIYF	TGTGCCAGCAGCTTAGCGTCACGAGGATACGGAAACACCATATATTTT
TRBJ1-2	TRBV7-2	NA	TRBD1	CASIPGGQGRPTDYGYTF	TGTGCCAGCATCCCGGGGGGACAGGGACGACCGACGGACTATGGCTACACCTTC
TRBJ1-5	TRBV5-6	NA	NA	CASSPTGGNQPQHF	TGTGCCAGCAGTCCAACAGGAGGCAATCAGCCCCAGCATTTT